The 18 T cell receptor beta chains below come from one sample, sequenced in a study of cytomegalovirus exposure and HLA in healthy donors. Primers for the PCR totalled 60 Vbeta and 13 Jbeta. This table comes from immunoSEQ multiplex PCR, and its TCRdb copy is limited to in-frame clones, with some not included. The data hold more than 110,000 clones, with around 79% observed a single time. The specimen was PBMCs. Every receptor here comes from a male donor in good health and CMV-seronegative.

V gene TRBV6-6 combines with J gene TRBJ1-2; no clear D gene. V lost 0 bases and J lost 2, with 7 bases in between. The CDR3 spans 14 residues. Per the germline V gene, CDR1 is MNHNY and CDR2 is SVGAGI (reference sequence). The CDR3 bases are TGTGCCAGCAGTTACTCCGGAGGGAACTATGGCTACACCTTC. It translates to CASSYSGGNYGYTF.

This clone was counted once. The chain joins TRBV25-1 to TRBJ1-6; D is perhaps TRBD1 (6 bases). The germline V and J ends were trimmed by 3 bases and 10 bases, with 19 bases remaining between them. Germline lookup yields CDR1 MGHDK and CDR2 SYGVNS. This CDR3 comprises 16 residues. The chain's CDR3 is CASSEGQRGNHSPLHF. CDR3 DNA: TGTGCCAGCAGTGAGGGCCAAAGGGGGAACCACTCACCCCTCCACTTT.

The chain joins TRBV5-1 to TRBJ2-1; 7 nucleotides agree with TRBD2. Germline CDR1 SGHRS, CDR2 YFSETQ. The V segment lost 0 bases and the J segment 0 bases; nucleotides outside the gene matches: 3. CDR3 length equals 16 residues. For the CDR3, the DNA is TGCGCCAGCAGCTTGGATGGCGGGAGCTCCTACAATGAGCAGTTCTTC. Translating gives CASSLDGGSSYNEQFF.

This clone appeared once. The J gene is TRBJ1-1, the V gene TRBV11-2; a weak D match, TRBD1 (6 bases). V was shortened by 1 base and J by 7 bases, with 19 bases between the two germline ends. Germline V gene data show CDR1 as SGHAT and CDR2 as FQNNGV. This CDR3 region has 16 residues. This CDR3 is CASSLVRGRHAYEAFF. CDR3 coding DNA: TGTGCCAGCAGCTTAGTGCGGGGGCGCCACGCCTATGAAGCTTTCTTT.

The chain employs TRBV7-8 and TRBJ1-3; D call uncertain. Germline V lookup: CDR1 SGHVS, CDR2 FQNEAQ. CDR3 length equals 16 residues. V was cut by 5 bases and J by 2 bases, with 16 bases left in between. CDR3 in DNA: TGTGCCAGCAGCACAAGAAAACTCGGAGCTGGAAACACCATATATTTT. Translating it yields CASSTRKLGAGNTIYF.

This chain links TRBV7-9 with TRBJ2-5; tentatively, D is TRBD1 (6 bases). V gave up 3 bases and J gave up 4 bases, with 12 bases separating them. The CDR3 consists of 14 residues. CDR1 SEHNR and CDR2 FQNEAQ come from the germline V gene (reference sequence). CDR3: CASSFSIGGETQYF. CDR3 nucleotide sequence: TGTGCCAGCAGCTTCTCTATAGGGGGAGAGACCCAGTACTTC.

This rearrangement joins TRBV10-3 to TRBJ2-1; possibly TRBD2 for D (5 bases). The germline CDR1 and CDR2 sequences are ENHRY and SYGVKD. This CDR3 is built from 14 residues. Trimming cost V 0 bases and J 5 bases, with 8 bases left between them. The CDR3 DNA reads TGTGCCATCAGTGAGTCGCGGGCAGACAATGAGCAGTTCTTC. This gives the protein CAISESRADNEQFF.

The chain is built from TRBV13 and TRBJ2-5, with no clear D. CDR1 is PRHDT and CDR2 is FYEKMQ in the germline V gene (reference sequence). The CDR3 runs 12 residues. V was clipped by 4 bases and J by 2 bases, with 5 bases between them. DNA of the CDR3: TGTGCCAGCAGCTCTTTACAAGAGACCCAGTACTTC. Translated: CASSSLQETQYF.

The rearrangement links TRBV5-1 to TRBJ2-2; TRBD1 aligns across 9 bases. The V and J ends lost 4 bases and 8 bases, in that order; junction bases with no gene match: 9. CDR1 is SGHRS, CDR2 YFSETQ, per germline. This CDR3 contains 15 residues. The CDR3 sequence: CASSLAGQGMGELFF. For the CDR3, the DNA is TGCGCCAGCAGCCTGGCGGGACAGGGTATGGGGGAGCTGTTTTTT.

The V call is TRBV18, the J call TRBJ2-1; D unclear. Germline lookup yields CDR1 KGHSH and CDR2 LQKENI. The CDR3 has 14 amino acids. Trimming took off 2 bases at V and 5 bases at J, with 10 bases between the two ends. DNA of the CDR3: TGTGCCAGCTCACCATCGAACCGAGACAATGAGCAGTTCTTC. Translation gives CASSPSNRDNEQFF.

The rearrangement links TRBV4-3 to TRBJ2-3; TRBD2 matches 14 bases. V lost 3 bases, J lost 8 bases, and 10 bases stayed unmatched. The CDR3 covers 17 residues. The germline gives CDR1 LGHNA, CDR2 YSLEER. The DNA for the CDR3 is TGCGCCAGCAGCCAGTCAGCCGGGACTAGCGGGGGAGGTACGCAGTATTTT. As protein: CASSQSAGTSGGGTQYF.

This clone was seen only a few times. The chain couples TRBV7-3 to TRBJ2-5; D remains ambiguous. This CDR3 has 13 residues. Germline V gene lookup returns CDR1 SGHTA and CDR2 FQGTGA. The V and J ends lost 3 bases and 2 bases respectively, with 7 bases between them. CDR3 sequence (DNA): TGTGCCAGCAGCTTCATGAGGCAAGAGACCCAGTACTTC. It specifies CASSFMRQETQYF. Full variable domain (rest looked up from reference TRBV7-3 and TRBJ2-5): GAGVSQTPSNKVTEKGKYVELRCDPISGHTALYWYRQSLGQGPEFLIYFQGTGAADDSGLPNDRFFAVRPEGSVSTLKIQRTERGDSAVYLCASSFMRQETQYFGPGTRLLVL.

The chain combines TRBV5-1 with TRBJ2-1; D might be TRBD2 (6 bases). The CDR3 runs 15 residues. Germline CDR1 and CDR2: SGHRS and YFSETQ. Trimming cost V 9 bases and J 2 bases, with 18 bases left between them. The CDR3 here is CATALVAETYNEQFF. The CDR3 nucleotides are TGCGCCACCGCGTTGGTAGCGGAAACCTACAATGAGCAGTTCTTC.

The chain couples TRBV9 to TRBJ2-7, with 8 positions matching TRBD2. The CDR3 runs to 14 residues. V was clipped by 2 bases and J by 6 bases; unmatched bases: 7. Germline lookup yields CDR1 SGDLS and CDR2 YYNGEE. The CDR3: CASSVTAGVGEQYF. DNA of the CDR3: TGTGCCAGCAGCGTTACAGCGGGAGTCGGCGAGCAGTACTTC. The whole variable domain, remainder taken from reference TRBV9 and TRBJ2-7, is DSGVTQTPKHLITATGQRVTLRCSPRSGDLSVYWYQQSLDQGLQFLIQYYNGEERAKGNILERFSAQQFPDLHSELNLSSLELGDSALYFCASSVTAGVGEQYFGPGTRLTVT.

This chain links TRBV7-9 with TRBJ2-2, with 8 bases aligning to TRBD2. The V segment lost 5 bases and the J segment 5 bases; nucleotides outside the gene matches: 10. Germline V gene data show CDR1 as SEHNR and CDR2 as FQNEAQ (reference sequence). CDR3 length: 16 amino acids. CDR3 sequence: CASSQYGGGRTGELFF. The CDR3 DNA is TGTGCCAGCAGCCAGTACGGGGGGGGCCGAACCGGGGAGCTGTTTTTT.

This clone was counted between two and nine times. The CDR3 sequence is CAISERQAGNGYTF. The CDR3 DNA reads as TGTGCCATCAGTGAGCGACAGGCGGGCAACGGCTACACCTTC. The chain carries TRBV10-3 and TRBJ1-2, with a weak D call TRBD1 (6 bases). The CDR3 is 14 amino acids. Germline CDR1 and CDR2: ENHRY and SYGVKD. V lost 2 bases to trimming and J lost 8 bases, with 15 bases between them.

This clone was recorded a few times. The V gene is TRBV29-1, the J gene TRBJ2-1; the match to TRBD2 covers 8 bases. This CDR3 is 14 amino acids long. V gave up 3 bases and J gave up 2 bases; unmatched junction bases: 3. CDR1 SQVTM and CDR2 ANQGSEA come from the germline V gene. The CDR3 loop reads CSVEGREAYNEQFF. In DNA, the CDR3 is TGCAGCGTTGAGGGGCGGGAGGCCTACAATGAGCAGTTCTTC.

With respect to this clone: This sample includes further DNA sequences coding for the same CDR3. CDR3 residues: CAWSVPGGYTF. CDR3 sequence (DNA): TGTGCCTGGAGTGTACCCGGGGGCTACACCTTC. V gene TRBV30 combines with J gene TRBJ1-2; D gene ambiguous. The CDR3 has 11 amino acids. Germline V gene data show CDR1 as GTSNPN and CDR2 as SVGIG (reference sequence). The V and J ends lost 0 bases and 8 bases respectively, with 7 bases between them.